This T cell receptor beta chain was captured in a study of cytomegalovirus exposure and HLA in healthy donors. Study at large: A subsequent analysis stated that the 120 or so validation repertoires were run on the same platform as the approximately 700 first-cohort repertoires.

With respect to this clone: Its antigen is unknown.

General study findings and limits: That first-cohort TCR clusters tended to co-occur in the roughly 130 validation repertoires was found in a later analysis.

This CDR3 is built from 15 residues. V lost 3 bases and J 0 bases, leaving 8 bases between the germline ends. Germline V CDR1 and CDR2: SGHTA, FQGNSA. Measured with immunoSEQ multiplex PCR; TCRdb has only the in-frame clones, and not every one. This repertoire shows 150,000 to 200,000 clones, 85% found once; its top ten account for roughly 15%. This sequence originates from a young man in good health and CMV-seropositive. V usage is TRBV7-2 and J usage is TRBJ2-2; perhaps TRBD1 as D (5 bases). Sequencing was carried out using PBMCs. The CDR3 sequence is CASSFGRANTGELFF. CDR3 in DNA: TGTGCCAGCAGCTTCGGCAGGGCGAACACCGGGGAGCTGTTTTTT.